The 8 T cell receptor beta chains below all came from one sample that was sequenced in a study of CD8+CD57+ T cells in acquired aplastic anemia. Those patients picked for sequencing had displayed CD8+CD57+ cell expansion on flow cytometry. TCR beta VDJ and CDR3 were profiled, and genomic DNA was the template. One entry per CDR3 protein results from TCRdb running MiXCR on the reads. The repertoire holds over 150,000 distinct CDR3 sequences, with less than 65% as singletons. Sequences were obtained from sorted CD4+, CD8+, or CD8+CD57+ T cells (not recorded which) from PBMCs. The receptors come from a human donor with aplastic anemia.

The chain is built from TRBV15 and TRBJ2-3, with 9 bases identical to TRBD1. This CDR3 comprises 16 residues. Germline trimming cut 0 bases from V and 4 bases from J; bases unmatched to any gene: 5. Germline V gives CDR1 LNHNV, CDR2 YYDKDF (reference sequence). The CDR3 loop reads CATSREPGQGADTQYF. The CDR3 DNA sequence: TGTGCCACCAGCAGAGAGCCGGGACAGGGAGCAGATACGCAGTATTTT.

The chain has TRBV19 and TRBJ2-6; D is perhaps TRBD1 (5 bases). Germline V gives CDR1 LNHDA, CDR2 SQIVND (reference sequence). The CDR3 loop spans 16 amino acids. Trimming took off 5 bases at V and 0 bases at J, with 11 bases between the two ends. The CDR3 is CASSQLDNSGANVLTF. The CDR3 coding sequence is TGTGCCAGTAGTCAATTGGACAACTCTGGGGCCAACGTCCTGACTTTC.

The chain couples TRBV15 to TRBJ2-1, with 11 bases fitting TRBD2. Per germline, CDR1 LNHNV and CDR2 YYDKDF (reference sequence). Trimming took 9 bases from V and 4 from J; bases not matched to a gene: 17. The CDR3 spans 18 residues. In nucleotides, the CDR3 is TGTGCCACAGAGGGGTCCGATATACTAGCGGGAGAGTACAATGAGCAGTTCTTC. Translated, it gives CATEGSDILAGEYNEQFF.

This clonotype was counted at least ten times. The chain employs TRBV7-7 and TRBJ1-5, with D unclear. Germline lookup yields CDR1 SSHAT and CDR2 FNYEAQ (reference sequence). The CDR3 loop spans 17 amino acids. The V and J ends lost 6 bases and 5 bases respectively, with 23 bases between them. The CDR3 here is CASRLEGGLGAHQPQHF. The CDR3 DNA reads TGTGCCAGCAGGCTAGAGGGAGGTTTGGGAGCGCATCAGCCCCAGCATTTT. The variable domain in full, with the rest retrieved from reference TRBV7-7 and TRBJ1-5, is GAGVSQSPRYKVTKRGQDVTLRCDPISSHATLYWYQQALGQGPEFLTYFNYEAQPDKSGLPSDRFSAERPEGSISTLTIQRTEQRDSAMYRCASRLEGGLGAHQPQHFGDGTRLSIL.

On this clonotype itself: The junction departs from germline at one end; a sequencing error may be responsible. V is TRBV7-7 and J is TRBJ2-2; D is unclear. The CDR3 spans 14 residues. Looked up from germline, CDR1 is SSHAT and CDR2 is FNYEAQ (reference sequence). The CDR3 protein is CASSQSPISGELFF. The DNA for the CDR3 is TGTGCTAGCAGCCAATCCCCTATCTCCGGGGAGCTGTTTTTT.

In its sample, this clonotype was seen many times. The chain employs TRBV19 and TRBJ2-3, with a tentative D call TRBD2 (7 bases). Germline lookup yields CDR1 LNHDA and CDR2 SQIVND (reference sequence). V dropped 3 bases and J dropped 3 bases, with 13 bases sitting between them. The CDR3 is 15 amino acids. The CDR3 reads CASSIWGGLTDTQYF. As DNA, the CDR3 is TGTGCCAGTAGTATTTGGGGGGGGCTGACAGATACGCAGTATTTT. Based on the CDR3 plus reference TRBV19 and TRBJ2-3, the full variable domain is DGGITQSPKYLFRKEGQNVTLSCEQNLNHDAMYWYRQDPGQGLRLIYYSQIVNDFQKGDIAEGYSVSREKKESFPLTVTSAQKNPTAFYLCASSIWGGLTDTQYFGPGTRLTVL.

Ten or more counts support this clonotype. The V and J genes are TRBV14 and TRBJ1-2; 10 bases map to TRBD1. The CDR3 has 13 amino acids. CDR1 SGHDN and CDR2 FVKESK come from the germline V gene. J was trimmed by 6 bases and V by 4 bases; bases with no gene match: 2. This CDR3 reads CASSPGTGDGYTF. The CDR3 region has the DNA TGTGCCAGCAGCCCCGGGACAGGGGATGGCTACACCTTC.

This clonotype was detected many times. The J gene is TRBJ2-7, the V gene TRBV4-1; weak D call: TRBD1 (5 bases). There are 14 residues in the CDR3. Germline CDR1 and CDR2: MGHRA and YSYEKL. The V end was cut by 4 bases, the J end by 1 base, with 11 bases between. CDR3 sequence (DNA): TGCGCCAGCAGCCCCCGGACATTATCCTACGAGCAGTACTTC. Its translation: CASSPRTLSYEQYF.